This T cell receptor (beta chain) was sequenced in a study of PD-1 blockade in classical Hodgkin lymphoma. Across the whole study: Patients were infused with nivolumab 3 mg/kg every 2 weeks.

About this clone itself: Its antigen remains unidentified.

Overall study results and limits: Patients with a complete response exhibited baseline diversity comparable to newly diagnosed patients. Newly diagnosed patients reportedly had lower baseline TCR diversity than healthy donors.

Germline V lookup: CDR1 SGHNT, CDR2 YYREEE (reference sequence). This CDR3 has 16 residues. All trial patients relapsed after autologous stem cell transplantation. It was by magnetic negative selection that CD4+ T cells were purified from thawed PBMCs. Produced via immunoSEQ multiplex PCR; TCRdb's table is partial and in-frame only. The sample contains 15,000 to 20,000 clones, about 85% of which appear only once. The sample consisted of CD4+ T cells from blood, taken at baseline. The rearrangement uses TRBV5-4 and TRBJ2-5; 7 nucleotides align to TRBD1. The J call may not be correct, given that the DNA end is closer to TRBJ2-7. This receptor was obtained from a human donor with classical Hodgkin lymphoma. The CDR3 region is CASSFTMTGTAYEQYF. The CDR3 coding sequence is TGTGCCAGCAGCTTTACTATGACCGGGACAGCCTACGAGCAGTACTTC.